This paragraph reports one TCR beta chain. Participants came from 24 US areas, aged about 18 to 100 years. Trimming stripped 6 bases from V and 7 bases from J, with 24 bases between. CDR1 and CDR2 from the germline V gene are SNHLY and FYNNEI. The CDR3 length is 16 residues. Original handling: The assay estimated nucleated cells by amplifying reference gene primers. The method was immunoSEQ multiplex PCR; TCRdb's version includes in-frame clones alone and lacks a portion of them. The V and J calls and clone size were taken over from that table, and D and trimming were inferred from the DNA. The sample carries around 400,000 clones, more than 70% recorded once. These data are taken from a study of blood T cell repertoires in COVID-19. About the study: Samples came from the United States, Italy and Spain, spanning acute and convalescent COVID-19. PBMCs, B-cell-depleted T cells, or T cells were the source of the cDNA or gDNA that made up the material.

This sequence was found in a woman between 18 and 29 years old who had been exposed to COVID-19. The sequencing sample was made of PBMCs or T cells enriched from blood (not recorded which). The chain combines TRBV2 with TRBJ1-1; D is unresolved. CDR3 nucleotide sequence: TGTGCCAGCAGAATGAATGTGAACGAGGGTGGAGGTGAAGCTTTCTTT. The encoded protein is CASRMNVNEGGGEAFF.